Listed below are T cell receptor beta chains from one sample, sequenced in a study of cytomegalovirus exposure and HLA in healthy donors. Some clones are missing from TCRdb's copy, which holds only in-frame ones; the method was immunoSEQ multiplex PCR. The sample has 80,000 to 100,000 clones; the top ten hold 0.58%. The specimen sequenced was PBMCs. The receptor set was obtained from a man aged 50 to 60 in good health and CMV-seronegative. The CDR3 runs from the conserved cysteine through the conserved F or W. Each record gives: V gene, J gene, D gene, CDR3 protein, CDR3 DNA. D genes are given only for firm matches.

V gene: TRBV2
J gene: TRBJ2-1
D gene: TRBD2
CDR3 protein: CASSTTSGEYNEQFF
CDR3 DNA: TGTGCCAGCAGTACGACTAGCGGGGAATACAATGAGCAGTTCTTC

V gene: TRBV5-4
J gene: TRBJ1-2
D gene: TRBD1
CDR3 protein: CASSLATGGDYGYTF
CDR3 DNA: TGTGCCAGCAGCTTAGCGACAGGGGGCGACTATGGCTACACCTTC

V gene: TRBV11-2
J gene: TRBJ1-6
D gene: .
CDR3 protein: CASSAGSYNSPLHF
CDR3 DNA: TGTGCCAGCAGCGCGGGCTCCTATAATTCACCCCTCCACTTT

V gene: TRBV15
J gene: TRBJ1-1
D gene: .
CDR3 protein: CATSRVSDTEAFF
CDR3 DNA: TGTGCCACCAGCAGAGTCTCGGACACTGAAGCTTTCTTT

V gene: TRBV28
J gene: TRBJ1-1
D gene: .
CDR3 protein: CASSLDPTGYMNTEAFF
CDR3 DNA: TGTGCCAGCAGTTTAGACCCTACAGGATACATGAACACTGAAGCTTTCTTT

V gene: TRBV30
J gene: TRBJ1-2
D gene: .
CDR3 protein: CAWRTTAFTNYGYTF
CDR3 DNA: TGTGCCTGGAGGACTACAGCATTTACTAACTATGGCTACACCTTC

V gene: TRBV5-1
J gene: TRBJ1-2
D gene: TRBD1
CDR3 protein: CASSSGQAVYYGYTF
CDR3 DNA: TGCGCCAGCAGCTCCGGACAGGCGGTTTACTATGGCTACACCTTC

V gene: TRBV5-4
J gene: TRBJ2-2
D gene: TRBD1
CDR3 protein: CASSLDPRTGVNTGELFF
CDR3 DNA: TGTGCCAGCAGCTTGGATCCTAGGACAGGGGTTAACACCGGGGAGCTGTTTTTT

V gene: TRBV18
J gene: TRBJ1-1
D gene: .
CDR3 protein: CASSPVGQNTEAFF
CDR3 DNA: TGTGCCAGCTCACCAGTGGGACAGAACACTGAAGCTTTCTTT

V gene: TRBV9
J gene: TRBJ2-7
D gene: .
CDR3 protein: CASSASGRGAYEQYF
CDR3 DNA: TGTGCCAGCAGCGCCTCCGGGAGAGGGGCCTACGAGCAGTACTTC

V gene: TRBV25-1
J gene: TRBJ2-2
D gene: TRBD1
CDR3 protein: CASSDYGTGGSGELFF
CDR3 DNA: TGTGCCAGCAGTGACTACGGGACAGGGGGATCCGGGGAGCTGTTTTTT

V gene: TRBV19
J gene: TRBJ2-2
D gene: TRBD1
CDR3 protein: CASRKGWTGNTGELFF
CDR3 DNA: TGTGCCAGTAGAAAGGGATGGACAGGGAACACCGGGGAGCTGTTTTTT

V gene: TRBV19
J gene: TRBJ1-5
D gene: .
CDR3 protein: CASIPDSWRNQPQHF
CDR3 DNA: TGTGCCAGTATCCCGGACAGTTGGCGCAATCAGCCCCAGCATTTT

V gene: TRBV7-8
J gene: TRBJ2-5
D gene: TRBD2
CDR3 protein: CASSLGPSGEETQYF
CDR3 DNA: TGTGCCAGCAGCTTAGGGCCCAGCGGGGAGGAGACCCAGTACTTC

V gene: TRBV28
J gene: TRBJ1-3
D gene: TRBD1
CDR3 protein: CASSLDRAGNTIYF
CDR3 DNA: TGTGCCAGCAGCCTGGACAGGGCTGGAAACACCATATATTTT

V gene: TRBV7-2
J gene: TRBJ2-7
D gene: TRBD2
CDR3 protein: CASSLFAGGISYEQYF
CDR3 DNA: TGTGCCAGCAGCTTATTTGCGGGGGGTATTTCCTACGAGCAGTACTTC

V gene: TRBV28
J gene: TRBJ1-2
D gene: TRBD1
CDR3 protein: CASSEDRDYGYTF
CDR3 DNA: TGTGCCAGCAGCGAGGACAGGGACTATGGCTACACCTTC

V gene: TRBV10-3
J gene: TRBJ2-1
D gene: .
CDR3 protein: CAISEDRNEQFF
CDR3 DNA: TGTGCCATCAGTGAGGACAGAAATGAGCAGTTCTTC

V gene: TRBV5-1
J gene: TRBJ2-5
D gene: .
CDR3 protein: CASSLWQGRRETQYF
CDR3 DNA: TGCGCCAGCAGCTTGTGGCAGGGCCGACGGGAGACCCAGTACTTC

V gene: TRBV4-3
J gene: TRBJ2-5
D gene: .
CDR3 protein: CASSPSGSPGQGTQYF
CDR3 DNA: TGCGCCAGCAGCCCTTCCGGGAGCCCAGGGCAGGGGACCCAGTACTTC

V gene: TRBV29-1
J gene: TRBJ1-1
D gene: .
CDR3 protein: CSVVNPLKAQDEAFF
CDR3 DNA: TGCAGCGTTGTTAACCCCCTTAAGGCCCAGGATGAAGCTTTCTTT

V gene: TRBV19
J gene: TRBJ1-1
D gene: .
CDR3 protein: CASRVFRENTEAFF
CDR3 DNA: TGTGCCAGTAGGGTGTTCCGAGAAAACACTGAAGCTTTCTTT

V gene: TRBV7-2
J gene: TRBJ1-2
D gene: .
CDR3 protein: CASSHLGESPAGYTF
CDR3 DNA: TGTGCCAGCAGCCACCTCGGAGAGTCCCCCGCCGGCTACACCTTC

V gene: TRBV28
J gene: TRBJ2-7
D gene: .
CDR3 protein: CASSPSFRDEQYF
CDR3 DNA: TGTGCCAGCAGCCCCTCCTTCAGGGACGAGCAGTACTTC

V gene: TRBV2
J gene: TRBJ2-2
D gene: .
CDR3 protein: CASSAGTGELFF
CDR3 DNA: TGTGCCAGCAGTGCGGGCACCGGGGAGCTGTTTTTT

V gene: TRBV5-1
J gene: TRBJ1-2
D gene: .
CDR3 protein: CASSLGDTTYYGYTF
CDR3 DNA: TGCGCCAGCAGCTTGGGGGACACCACATACTATGGCTACACCTTC

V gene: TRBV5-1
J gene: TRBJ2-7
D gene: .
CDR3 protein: CASSLAPQESYEQYF
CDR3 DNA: TGCGCCAGCAGCTTGGCACCACAAGAATCCTACGAGCAGTACTTC

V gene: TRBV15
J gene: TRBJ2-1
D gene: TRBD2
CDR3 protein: CATSRGRIGTSGGPRHEQFF
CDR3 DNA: TGTGCCACCAGCAGAGGAAGGATCGGGACTAGCGGGGGCCCAAGGCATGAGCAGTTCTTC

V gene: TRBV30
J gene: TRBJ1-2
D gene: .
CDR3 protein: CAWGGIGGNYGYTF
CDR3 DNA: TGTGCCTGGGGGGGGATTGGTGGTAACTATGGCTACACCTTC

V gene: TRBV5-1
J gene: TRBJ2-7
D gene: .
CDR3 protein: CASNMGLQGVHEQYF
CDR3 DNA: TGCGCCAGCAACATGGGACTCCAGGGTGTCCACGAGCAGTACTTC

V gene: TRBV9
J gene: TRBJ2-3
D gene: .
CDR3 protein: CASSSTLGGTQYF
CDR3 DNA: TGTGCCAGCAGCTCGACCCTAGGTGGGACGCAGTATTTT

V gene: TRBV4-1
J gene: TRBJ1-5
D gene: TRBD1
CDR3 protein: CASSQHDRGRGQPQHF
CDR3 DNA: TGCGCCAGCAGCCAACATGACAGGGGGCGGGGGCAGCCCCAGCATTTT

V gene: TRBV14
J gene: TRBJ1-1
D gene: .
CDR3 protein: CASRLRRQDEAFF
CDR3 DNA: TGTGCCAGCAGGCTCCGTAGGCAGGATGAAGCTTTCTTT

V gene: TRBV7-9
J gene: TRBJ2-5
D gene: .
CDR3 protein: CASSLQETQYF
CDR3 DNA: TGTGCCAGCAGCCTACAAGAGACCCAGTACTTC

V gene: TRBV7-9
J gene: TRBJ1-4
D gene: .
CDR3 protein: CASSLNFGSRFF
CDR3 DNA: TGTGCCAGCAGCTTGAATTTCGGGTCCCGATTTTTT

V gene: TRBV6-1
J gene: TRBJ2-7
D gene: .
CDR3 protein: CASLLGVFEQYF
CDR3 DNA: TGTGCCAGCTTATTAGGGGTTTTCGAGCAGTACTTC

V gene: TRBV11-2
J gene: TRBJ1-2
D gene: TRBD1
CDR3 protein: CASSPGQGGYGYTF
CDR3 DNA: TGTGCCAGCAGCCCGGGACAGGGAGGTTATGGCTACACCTTC

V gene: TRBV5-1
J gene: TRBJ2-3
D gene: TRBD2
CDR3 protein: CATGLAGGPGDTQYF
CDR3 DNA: TGCGCCACCGGACTAGCGGGGGGGCCTGGAGATACGCAGTATTTT

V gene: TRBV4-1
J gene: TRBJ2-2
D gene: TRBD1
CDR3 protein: CASSQDWDRTGGELFF
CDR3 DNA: TGCGCCAGCAGCCAAGATTGGGACAGGACTGGCGGGGAGCTGTTTTTT

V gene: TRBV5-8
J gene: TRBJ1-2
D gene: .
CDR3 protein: CASSPPREVSYGYTF
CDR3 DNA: TGTGCCAGCAGCCCCCCCCGGGAAGTGAGCTATGGCTACACCTTC

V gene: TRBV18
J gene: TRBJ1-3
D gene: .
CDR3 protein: CASSPMIDTIYF
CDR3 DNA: TGTGCCAGCTCACCCATGATAGACACCATATATTTT

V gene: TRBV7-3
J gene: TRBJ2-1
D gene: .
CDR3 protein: CASSSSGLPFHEQFF
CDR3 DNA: TGTGCCAGCAGCTCATCGGGACTCCCTTTCCATGAGCAGTTCTTC

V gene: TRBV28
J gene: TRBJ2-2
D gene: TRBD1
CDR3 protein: CASRLGQGAPGELFF
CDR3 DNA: TGTGCCAGCAGATTGGGACAGGGGGCTCCCGGGGAGCTGTTTTTT

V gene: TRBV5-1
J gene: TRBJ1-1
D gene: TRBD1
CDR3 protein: CASSHSGQHTEAFF
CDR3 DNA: TGCGCCAGCAGCCATTCGGGACAGCACACTGAAGCTTTCTTT

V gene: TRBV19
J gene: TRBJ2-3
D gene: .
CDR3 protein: CASSQEDSLDTQYF
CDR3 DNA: TGTGCCAGTAGTCAAGAAGACAGTCTAGATACGCAGTATTTT

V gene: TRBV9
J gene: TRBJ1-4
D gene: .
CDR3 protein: CASSVGPTDEKLFF
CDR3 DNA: TGTGCCAGCAGCGTAGGGCCAACCGATGAAAAACTGTTTTTT

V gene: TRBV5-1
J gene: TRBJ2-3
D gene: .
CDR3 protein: CASSWRDSTDTQYF
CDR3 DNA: TGCGCCAGCAGCTGGAGGGACAGCACAGATACGCAGTATTTT

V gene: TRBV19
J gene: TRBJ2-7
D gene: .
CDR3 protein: CASSTRQVANYEQYF
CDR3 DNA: TGTGCCAGTAGTACCCGACAGGTCGCGAACTACGAGCAGTACTTC

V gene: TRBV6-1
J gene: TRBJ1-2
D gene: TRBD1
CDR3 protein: CASRTGDGYGYTF
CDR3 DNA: TGTGCCAGCAGGACAGGGGACGGCTATGGCTACACCTTC

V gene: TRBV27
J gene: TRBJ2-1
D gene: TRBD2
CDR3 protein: CASSTSGTSGINEQFF
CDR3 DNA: TGTGCCAGCAGTACCTCCGGGACTAGCGGTATAAATGAGCAGTTCTTC

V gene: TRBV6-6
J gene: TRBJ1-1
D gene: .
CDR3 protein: CASSYRAGVMNTEAFF
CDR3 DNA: TGTGCCAGCAGTTACCGGGCAGGGGTCATGAACACTGAAGCTTTCTTT

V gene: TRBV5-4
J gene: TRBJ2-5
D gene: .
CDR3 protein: CASSFIGGYQETQYF
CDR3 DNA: TGTGCCAGCAGCTTTATTGGGGGGTACCAAGAGACCCAGTACTTC

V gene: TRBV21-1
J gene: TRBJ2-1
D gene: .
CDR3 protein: CASSKWTSGVYNEQFF
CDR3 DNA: TGTGCCAGCAGCAAATGGACTAGCGGGGTATACAATGAGCAGTTCTTC

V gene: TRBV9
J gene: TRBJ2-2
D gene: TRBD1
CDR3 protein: CASSPRQGLGWSTGELFF
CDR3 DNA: TGTGCCAGCAGCCCCCGACAGGGCTTGGGGTGGAGCACCGGGGAGCTGTTTTTT